This T cell receptor beta chain came from a study of shared clonotypes between healthy human individuals. The method was immunoSEQ multiplex PCR; TCRdb's version includes in-frame clones alone and lacks a portion of them. Among some 480,000 clones listed, 79% were seen once. Study observations and caveats: Genetic and exposure-history diversity was limited by the small donor number.

As regards this clone: Its antigen is unidentified.

The CDR3 is made up of 13 amino acids. Germline lookup yields CDR1 SGHAT and CDR2 FQNNGV. V was clipped by 5 bases and J by 7 bases, with 9 bases between them. The unsorted samples took about 100 million PBMCs to get genomic DNA. This clonotype was sampled from a woman aged 40 to 50 in good health. Some clones in this sample may be carry-over from other donors' samples. The sequencing sample was made of PBMCs. This rearrangement joins TRBV11-2 to TRBJ1-6; D perhaps matches TRBD1 (6 bases). The DNA of the CDR3 is TGTGCCAGCAGCCCACAGGGAAATTCACCCCTCCACTTT. It is translated as CASSPQGNSPLHF. Combining the CDR3 with reference TRBV11-2 and TRBJ1-6 gives the whole variable domain EAGVAQSPRYKIIEKRQSVAFWCNPISGHATLYWYQQILGQGPKLLIQFQNNGVVDDSQLPKDRFSAERLKGVDSTLKIQPAKLEDSAVYLCASSPQGNSPLHFGNGTRLTVT.